This T cell receptor (beta chain) originates from a study of T-cell memory formation after mild COVID-19. Regarding the study as a whole: Contracting CD8+ clones were enriched in EMRA, CD4+ mainly in CM and EM.

The CDR3 covers 13 residues. Trimming pared 3 bases from V and 5 bases from J, leaving 8 bases between. In germline, CDR1 is MNHEY, CDR2 SMNVEV (reference sequence). In the case of this clonotype: What it binds is not known.

In TCRdb, the 5' RACE reads were re-called with MiXCR into one record per CDR3 protein. This table holds approximately 350,000 distinct CDR3 sequences, approximately 15% found once. The V call is TRBV27, the J call TRBJ1-5; no firm D call. Sequencing was performed on PBMCs or a T cell subset sorted from them (not recorded which). The TCR sequence derives from a man in his late teens or twenties who had mild COVID-19 (a few samples of this study predate the infection). Cell type and time point are not known. The CDR3 DNA reads as TGTGCCAGCAGTTTCCAGACCGATCAGCCCCAGCATTTT. Translation gives CASSFQTDQPQHF.